The present TCR beta chain was sequenced within a study of cytomegalovirus exposure and HLA in healthy donors. As for the donors, each was a healthy bone marrow donor. Findings of the study overall: Prior analysis indicated that the majority of TCR beta V segments exhibited productivity approximately 87% or approximately 30% of the time.

It was with 60 Vbeta and 13 Jbeta primers that the PCR ran. Libraries were prepared by immunoSEQ multiplex PCR; TCRdb keeps only in-frame clonotypes and omits some of them. The sample holds 120,000 or so clones, 75% to 85% seen once. A word on this clone: Its matching antigen is unknown.

Germline V gene sequence: CDR1 SQVTM, CDR2 ANQGSEA. The CDR3 totals 13 residues. J lost 5 bases, V lost 6 bases, and 7 bases had no gene match. This sequence was found in a woman aged 50 to 65 in good health and CMV-seropositive. The genes are TRBV29-1 and TRBJ1-1; 9 positions agree with TRBD1. Specimen: PBMCs. The DNA for the CDR3 is TGCAGCGTCGAACAGGGGACAGGGACTGAAGCTTTCTTT. Residues: CSVEQGTGTEAFF.